This is a list of T cell receptor beta chains from one sample in a study of blood T cells in healthy people across ages. TCRdb itself ran the 5' RACE reads through MiXCR, one entry per CDR3 protein. Found here are just over 1 million distinct CDR3 sequences, around 43% of them singletons; the top ten hold about 19%. Material: blood. Receptors were obtained from an older woman in good health. The CDR3 runs from the conserved cysteine through the conserved F or W. A D gene is named only where the DNA matches it firmly. Not every row has a clone size; where given, it reads once, few, many or a size class.

V gene	D gene	clone size	J gene	CDR3 DNA	CDR3 protein
TRBV9	NA	NA	TRBJ1-3	TGTGCCAGCAGCGTAGGTGGGTGGAACACCATATATTTT	CASSVGGWNTIYF
TRBV6-5	TRBD1	NA	TRBJ1-2	TGTGCCAGCAGTTACGTCAGGGGGCAGTCCTATGGCTACACCTTC	CASSYVRGQSYGYTF
TRBV7-2	NA	NA	TRBJ2-2	TGTGCCAGCAGCTTATTCTCTCGGGGAGTGAACACCGGGGAGCTGTTTTTT	CASSLFSRGVNTGELFF
TRBV15	NA	few	TRBJ2-4	TGTGCCACCAGCAGAGATACCAGGGGGGTAGTGGTTCGAGCCAAAAACATTCAGTACTTC	CATSRDTRGVVVRAKNIQYF
TRBV29-1	NA	NA	TRBJ2-3	TGCACCGCTGAGAGGGGCACAGATACGCAGTATTTT	CTAERGTDTQYF
TRBV20-1	NA	few	TRBJ1-5	TGCAGTGCTTCTCCGGGACGGAATAGCAATCAGCCCCAGCATTTT	CSASPGRNSNQPQHF
TRBV9	NA	NA	TRBJ2-3	TGTGCCAGCAGCGAGGGGGACTTTCACACAGATACGCAGTATTTT	CASSEGDFHTDTQYF
TRBV6-6	TRBD2	NA	TRBJ2-1	TGTGCCAGCACACAGCGGGAGTTCAAAAACGGTGAGCAGTTCTTC	CASTQREFKNGEQFF
TRBV10-1	NA	NA	TRBJ1-4	TGCGCCAGCAGAAAGAGTTCTGATCGACAGGCCAATGAAAAACTGTTTTTT	CASRKSSDRQANEKLFF
TRBV3-1	NA	few	TRBJ2-3	TGTGCCAGCAGCCAAGCCGGCGGGAAGAGCACAGATACGCAGTATTTT	CASSQAGGKSTDTQYF
TRBV2	NA	NA	TRBJ2-7	TGTGCCAGCAGTGGAACTCCCCTTGTCGAGCAGTACTTC	CASSGTPLVEQYF
TRBV20-1	NA	NA	TRBJ1-1	TGCAGTGCCATACGGGCCCTTTCGAACACTGAAGCTTTCTTT	CSAIRALSNTEAFF
TRBV28	NA	NA	TRBJ2-5	TGTGCCAGCAGTTTAGACACCAGGCGAGAGACCCAGTACTTC	CASSLDTRRETQYF
TRBV12-3/TRBV12-4	NA	NA	TRBJ2-7	TGTGCCAGCAGTTCCCCCGGGACCAAAACCTACGAGCAGTACTTC	CASSSPGTKTYEQYF
TRBV27	TRBD2	NA	TRBJ2-7	TGTGCCAGCAGTCCCAGGACTAGCGGAGTGGACTACGAGCAGTACTTC	CASSPRTSGVDYEQYF
TRBV5-1	NA	NA	TRBJ2-7	TGCGCCAGCACCCTAACTAGTAAGAGTTCCAGCGAGCAGTACTTC	CASTLTSKSSSEQYF
TRBV4-2	TRBD2	few	TRBJ2-7	TGTGCCAGCAGCCAAGAGCTAGCGGGGGGGACCTACGAGCAGTACTTC	CASSQELAGGTYEQYF
TRBV20-1	NA	NA	TRBJ2-3	TGCAGTGCTAGAGCCCAATACACAGATACGCAGTATTTT	CSARAQYTDTQYF
TRBV12-3/TRBV12-4	TRBD1	NA	TRBJ2-5	TGTGCCAGCAGTAAAACCGGGACAGGGGGCGGGGAGCAGTACTTC	CASSKTGTGGGEQYF
TRBV7-8	TRBD2	NA	TRBJ2-3	TGTGCCATGCGGGAGACAAGCACAGATACGCAGTATTTT	CAMRETSTDTQYF
TRBV15	NA	few	TRBJ1-5	TGTGCCACCAGCAGAATGGGGACCGCCGCGAGCAATCAGCCCCAGCATTTT	CATSRMGTAASNQPQHF
TRBV7-2	TRBD1	NA	TRBJ1-5	TGTGCCAGCAGCCAGAGGACAGGGGGTCAGCCCCAGCATTTT	CASSQRTGGQPQHF
TRBV10-3	NA	NA	TRBJ2-7	TGTGCCATCAGTGGGGACGCGCACGAGCAGTACTTC	CAISGDAHEQYF
TRBV9	TRBD2	few	TRBJ2-1	TGTGCCAGCAGCGTATTTAGCGGGAGGGCTGACCTTACAAGCTACAATGAGCAGTTCTTC	CASSVFSGRADLTSYNEQFF